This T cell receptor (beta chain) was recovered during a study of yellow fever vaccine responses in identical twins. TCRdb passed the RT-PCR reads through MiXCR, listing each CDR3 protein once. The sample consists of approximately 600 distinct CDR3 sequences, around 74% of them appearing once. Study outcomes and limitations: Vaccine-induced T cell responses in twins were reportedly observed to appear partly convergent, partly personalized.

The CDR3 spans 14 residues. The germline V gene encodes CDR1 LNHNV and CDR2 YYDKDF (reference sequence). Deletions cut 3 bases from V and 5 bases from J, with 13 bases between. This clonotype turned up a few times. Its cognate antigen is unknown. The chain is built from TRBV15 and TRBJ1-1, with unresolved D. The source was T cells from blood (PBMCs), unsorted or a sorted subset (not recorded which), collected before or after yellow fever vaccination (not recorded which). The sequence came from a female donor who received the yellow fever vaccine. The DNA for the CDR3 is TGTGCCACCAGCAGCACTCGCGGGTGGACTGAAGCTTTCTTT. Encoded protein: CATSSTRGWTEAFF. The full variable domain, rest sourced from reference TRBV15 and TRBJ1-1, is DAMVIQNPRYQVTQFGKPVTLSCSQTLNHNVMYWYQQKSSQAPKLLFHYYDKDFNNEADTPDNFQSRRPNTSFCFLDIRSPGLGDTAMYLCATSSTRGWTEAFFGQGTRLTVV.